The 27 T cell receptor beta chains reported below all come from one sample, sequenced in a study of prognosis after radiotherapy for stage I lung cancer. TCR beta CDR3 amplification from genomic DNA was performed by two-round multiplex PCR. Primers specific to each TRBV and TRBJ gene drove first-round PCR. One entry per CDR3 protein results from TCRdb running MiXCR on the multiplex PCR reads. The table lists roughly 13,000 distinct CDR3 sequences, roughly 52% of them singletons. The sample in question was PBMCs, obtained before or after stereotactic body radiation therapy (not recorded which). These receptors were taken from a donor of 50 years or more with non-small cell lung cancer.

This clonotype was detected a few times. This clone may be a read error of a much larger clone one base away. This sequence joins TRBV6-9 and TRBJ1-4; D may be TRBD1 (6 bases). Germline V gene data show CDR1 as MNHGY and CDR2 as SVAAGI. The CDR3 contains 14 residues. The DNA of the CDR3 is TGTGCCAACAGTTACCGGGCAGGGGACGAAAAACTGTTTTTT. This translates into CANSYRAGDEKLFF.

The sample holds a few counts of this clonotype. The chain recombines TRBV5-1 with TRBJ2-5; 7 bases line up with TRBD1. This CDR3 contains 16 residues. Per germline, CDR1 SGHRS and CDR2 YFSETQ. J gave up 4 bases and V 0 bases, and 9 bases lay outside the gene matches. The CDR3 DNA reads TGCGCCAGCAGCTTGGGGCTAACAGGGGAAGGAGAGACCCAGTACTTC. This codes for CASSLGLTGEGETQYF.

This clonotype ranks as medium-sized. The V gene is TRBV28, the J gene TRBJ2-7; D might be TRBD2 (7 bases). The CDR3 runs to 14 residues. The V end was cut by 8 bases, the J end by 3 bases, with 17 bases between. In germline, CDR1 is MDHEN, CDR2 SYDVKM. The CDR3 DNA reads TGTGCCAGCGGCGGGACACAGCGGGACTACGAGCAGTACTTC. Amino acids: CASGGTQRDYEQYF.

J is TRBJ1-2 and V is TRBV6-5; D call uncertain. The CDR3 runs to 15 residues. Per the germline V gene, CDR1 is MNHEY and CDR2 is SVGAGI. Deletions cut 0 bases from V and 8 bases from J, with 16 bases between. The CDR3 nucleotides read TGTGCCAGCAGTTACTCTACCGGTACAGTCGTCGGCTACACCTTC. Its translation: CASSYSTGTVVGYTF.

A note on this clonotype: A far larger clone differs by one base, so this is likely a read error. V and J are TRBV6-4 and TRBJ1-2; tentative D call: TRBD1 (6 bases). This CDR3 contains 16 residues. Germline CDR1 is MRHNA and CDR2 is SNTAGT. The CDR3, as DNA: TGTGCCAGCAGTGAAGGGGGGGCAGGGCGCTACTATTGCTACACCTTC. Translating it yields CASSEGGAGRYYCYTF.

The chain carries TRBV11-2 and TRBJ1-2; 8 nucleotides align to TRBD1. The CDR3 has 14 residues. The V gene end was trimmed by 5 bases and the J gene end by 8 bases; junction bases not matched to a gene: 10. Germline V gives CDR1 SGHAT, CDR2 FQNNGV. CDR3 in amino acids: CASSPQGANRGYTF. CDR3 nucleotides: TGTGCCAGCAGCCCCCAGGGGGCCAATAGGGGCTACACCTTC.

This clonotype has at least ten counts. The chain is built from TRBV9 and TRBJ2-5, with D unresolved. The CDR3 consists of 14 residues. The germline V and J ends were trimmed by 2 bases and 5 bases, with 13 bases remaining between them. Germline CDR1 is SGDLS and CDR2 is YYNGEE. The CDR3 DNA follows: TGTGCCAGCAGCGTCGACACGGCCTGGGAGACCCAGTACTTC. It is translated as CASSVDTAWETQYF. The entire variable domain, with the rest obtained from reference TRBV9 and TRBJ2-5, is as follows: DSGVTQTPKHLITATGQRVTLRCSPRSGDLSVYWYQQSLDQGLQFLIQYYNGEERAKGNILERFSAQQFPDLHSELNLSSLELGDSALYFCASSVDTAWETQYFGPGTRLLVL.

Regarding this clonotype: It is likely a read error: a sequence one base away is far more abundant. The rearrangement uses TRBV6-5 and TRBJ2-5; 7 nucleotides match TRBD1. J lost 4 bases, V lost 2 bases, and 7 bases had no gene match. CDR1 and CDR2 from the germline V gene are MNHEY and SVGAGI. The CDR3 sequence is 15 residues long. CDR3: CASSYNRGWPETQYF. The DNA for the CDR3 is TGTGCCAGCAGTTACAACAGGGGATGGCCAGAGACCCAGTACTTC.

The rearrangement uses TRBV19 and TRBJ2-7; unclear D gene. The V gene lost 5 bases and the J gene lost 6 bases, with 5 bases spanning the gap. The germline V gene has CDR1 LNHDA and CDR2 SQIVND (reference sequence). CDR3 length equals 10 residues. CDR3 amino acids: CASSPPEQYF. In DNA form, the CDR3 reads TGTGCCAGTAGTCCCCCCGAGCAGTACTTC.

Concerning this clonotype: A much bigger clone sits one base away, suggesting this may be a read error. The chain joins TRBV13 to TRBJ2-5, with unresolved D. CDR3 length: 15 amino acids. Germline loops: CDR1 PRHDT, CDR2 FYEKMQ (reference sequence). The V and J ends lost 5 bases and 5 bases respectively, with 18 bases between them. The CDR3 region is CASSTTVVSSETQYF. The CDR3 coding sequence is TGTGCCAGCAGCACAACAGTGGTTTCCTCCGAGACCCAGTACTTC.

Worth noting for this clonotype: Germline and junction disagree at one end, which may indicate a read error. CDR3 coding DNA: TGTGCCAGCAGACGTAGCTCCGGGGCATTTGGAGCAACGGAGACCAAGTACTTC. Amino acids: CASRRSSGAFGATETKYF. V usage is TRBV7-9 and J usage is TRBJ2-5; tentatively, D is TRBD1 or TRBD2 (5 bases each). This CDR3 comprises 18 residues. The germline V gene encodes CDR1 SEHNR and CDR2 FQNEAQ (reference sequence). The whole variable domain, filled in from reference TRBV7-9 and TRBJ2-5, reads DTGVSQNPRHKITKRGQNVTFRCDPISEHNRLYWYRQTLGQGPEFLTYFQNEAQLEKSRLLSDRFSAERPKGSFSTLEIQRTEQGDSAMYLCASRRSSGAFGATETKYFGPGTRLLVL.

There are many counts of this clonotype. J is TRBJ2-3 and V is TRBV27; the D is unclear. Germline CDR1 reads MNHEY; CDR2 reads SMNVEV (reference sequence). V dropped 4 bases and J dropped 4 bases, with 9 bases sitting between them. The CDR3 loop spans 13 amino acids. The CDR3 DNA sequence: TGTGCCAGCAGTTGGTACCATTCAGATACGCAGTATTTT. Its protein product is CASSWYHSDTQYF.

To note about this clonotype: At one end, the junction sequence differs from germline, possibly due to a read error. V usage is TRBV7-9 and J usage is TRBJ2-5, with D perhaps assigned TRBD1 or TRBD2 (6 bases each). This CDR3 comprises 15 residues. Per germline, CDR1 SEHNR and CDR2 FQNEAQ (reference sequence). DNA of the CDR3: TGTGCCAGTAGCTTCGGGGGCCGTGACCAAGAGACCCAGTACTTC. This sequence encodes CASSFGGRDQETQYF.

In regard to this clonotype: A far larger clone is a single base away, which makes a read error likely. In DNA, the CDR3 is TGTGCCAGCAGTTACTATCGGCCCACGGCGACCTGGGAGCTGTTTTTT. Translating gives CASSYYRPTATWELFF. This sequence joins TRBV6-6 and TRBJ2-2; no firm D call. CDR3 length equals 16 residues. CDR1 MNHNY and CDR2 SVGAGI come from the germline V gene (reference sequence). Deletions cut 1 base from V and 9 bases from J, with 18 bases between.

The V call is TRBV19, the J call TRBJ1-3, with D perhaps matching TRBD1 (5 bases). The germline V gene has CDR1 LNHDA and CDR2 SQIVND (reference sequence). V was shortened by 3 bases and J by 2 bases, with 11 bases between the two germline ends. The CDR3 spans 15 residues. The CDR3, as DNA: TGTGCCAGTAGTATGGGTCTGGGGGCTGGAAACACCATATATTTT. Amino acid sequence: CASSMGLGAGNTIYF. The whole variable domain, remainder taken from reference TRBV19 and TRBJ1-3, is DGGITQSPKYLFRKEGQNVTLSCEQNLNHDAMYWYRQDPGQGLRLIYYSQIVNDFQKGDIAEGYSVSREKKESFPLTVTSAQKNPTAFYLCASSMGLGAGNTIYFGEGSWLTVV.

This chain uses TRBV28 with TRBJ1-6, with 10 bases identical to TRBD1. This CDR3 has 14 amino acids. V lost 5 bases and J lost 10; bases outside the gene matches: 5. Germline V gene data show CDR1 as MDHEN and CDR2 as SYDVKM. CDR3 bases: TGTGCCAGCAGTCCGGGACAGGGGACCTCACCCCTCCACTTT. It translates to CASSPGQGTSPLHF.

This clonotype is categorized as medium-sized. CDR3 region: CASSESGLAYEQYF. In DNA, the CDR3 is TGTGCCAGCAGTGAAAGTGGGCTAGCCTACGAGCAGTACTTC. V gene TRBV2 combines with J gene TRBJ2-7; D is undetermined. Trimming cost V 2 bases and J 2 bases, with 10 bases left between them. The CDR3 consists of 14 residues. Germline CDR1 reads SNHLY; CDR2 reads FYNNEI.

A remark on this clonotype: A read error may produce the germline difference seen at one junction end. This chain joins TRBV18 and TRBJ2-1; no definite D call. Per germline, CDR1 KGHSH and CDR2 LQKENI. The CDR3 covers 15 residues. For the CDR3, the DNA is TGTGCCAACTCACCACCGTCTAGATGGGACAATGAGCAGTTCTTC. Its translation is CANSPPSRWDNEQFF.

J is TRBJ2-2 and V is TRBV4-1; D call uncertain. The CDR3 consists of 12 residues. Trimming shortened V by 1 base and J by 11 bases, and 8 bases separated the two germline ends. CDR1 and CDR2 from the germline V gene are MGHRA and YSYEKL. CDR3 region: CASSQGMSELFF. CDR3 bases: TGCGCCAGCAGCCAAGGGATGTCAGAGCTGTTTTTT.

The genes are TRBV7-3 and TRBJ2-1; TRBD2 matches 12 bases. V was pared by 5 bases and J by 5 bases, with 10 bases of the junction left unmatched. Germline assignment: CDR1 SGHTA and CDR2 FQGTGA. CDR3 length: 17 amino acids. The CDR3 protein is CASSLLLGLAGNNEQFF. The CDR3 coding sequence is TGTGCCAGCAGCCTGCTCCTTGGACTAGCGGGAAACAATGAGCAGTTCTTC.

This clonotype has a count of ten or more. V and J are TRBV7-9 and TRBJ2-2; D gene unclear. There are 13 residues in the CDR3. V was pared by 5 bases and J by 7 bases, with 11 bases between. Germline V lookup: CDR1 SEHNR, CDR2 FQNEAQ (reference sequence). The CDR3 here is CASSPPSIGELFF. CDR3 DNA: TGTGCCAGCAGCCCGCCGAGCATCGGGGAGCTGTTTTTT.

By share of the sample, this clonotype is medium-sized (0.01 to 0.1%). The chain recombines TRBV28 with TRBJ2-7; 8 bases fit TRBD2. V trimming: 5 bases; J trimming: 0 bases; junction bases outside the gene matches: 3. CDR3 length: 14 amino acids. The V gene's germline CDR1 is MDHEN and CDR2 SYDVKM. CDR3 nucleotide sequence: TGTGCCAGCAGTGTAGCGGGAAGCTCCTACGAGCAGTACTTC. Translated: CASSVAGSSYEQYF.

Sample share makes this clonotype medium-sized. This chain links TRBV27 with TRBJ1-1, with TRBD1 identical over 8 bases. V dropped 5 bases and J dropped 2; count of bases not matched to a gene: 4. This CDR3 region has 14 residues. Germline lookup yields CDR1 MNHEY and CDR2 SMNVEV (reference sequence). CDR3 nucleotides: TGTGCCAGCAGTGTCCAGGGGGCCAACACTGAAGCTTTCTTT. This codes for CASSVQGANTEAFF.

This clonotype was observed a single time. This chain connects TRBV5-1 to TRBJ2-5; D call uncertain. The V end was cut by 6 bases, the J end by 4 bases, with 16 bases between. The germline V gene has CDR1 SGHRS and CDR2 YFSETQ. The CDR3 runs 14 residues. This chain's CDR3 is CASTPPRSGETQYF. The CDR3 DNA is TGCGCCAGCACCCCGCCCAGGTCCGGAGAGACCCAGTACTTC.

This clonotype is medium-sized in the sample. This chain joins TRBV20-1 and TRBJ1-2; D not certain. The CDR3 consists of 12 residues. V dropped 6 bases and J dropped 4 bases, with 12 bases sitting between them. Germline V gene lookup returns CDR1 DFQATT and CDR2 SNEGSKA (reference sequence). The CDR3 region has the DNA TGCAGTGCAACACATAGAGTCTATGGCTACACCTTC. The encoded protein is CSATHRVYGYTF.

The chain recombines TRBV7-2 with TRBJ2-7; possible D gene TRBD1, 6 bases. Germline V lookup: CDR1 SGHTA, CDR2 FQGNSA. Trimming stripped 2 bases from V and 2 bases from J, with 10 bases between. The CDR3 extends over 14 amino acids. The CDR3 DNA follows: TGTGCCAGCAGCTTAAGGAAGGGGGCCTACGAGCAGTACTTC. Translated, it gives CASSLRKGAYEQYF.

This clonotype was seen a handful of times. One base separates it from a far larger clone, so it is likely a read error. The chain combines TRBV6-1 with TRBJ2-1; D not resolved. Germline V lookup: CDR1 MNHNS, CDR2 SASEGT. The CDR3 extends over 14 amino acids. Trimming removed 7 bases from V and 0 bases from J, with 10 bases in between. Here the CDR3 DNA reads TGTGCCAGCATCAACGGTTCCTCCTACAATGAGCAGTTCTTC. Protein sequence: CASINGSSYNEQFF.